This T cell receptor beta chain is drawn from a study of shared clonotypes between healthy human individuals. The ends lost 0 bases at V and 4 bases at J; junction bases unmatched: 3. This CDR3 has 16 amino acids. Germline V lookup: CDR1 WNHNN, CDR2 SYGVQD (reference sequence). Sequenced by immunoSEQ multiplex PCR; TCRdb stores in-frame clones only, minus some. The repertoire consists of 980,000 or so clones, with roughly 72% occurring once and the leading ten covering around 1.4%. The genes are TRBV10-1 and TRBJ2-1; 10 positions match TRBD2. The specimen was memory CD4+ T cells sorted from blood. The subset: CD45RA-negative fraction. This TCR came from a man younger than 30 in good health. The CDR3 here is CASSESPSGGYNEQFF. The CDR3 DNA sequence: TGCGCCAGCAGTGAGTCTCCTAGCGGGGGTTACAATGAGCAGTTCTTC.